One and the same sample provided the 28 T cell receptor beta chains below, sequenced in a study of a mutant IDH1 vaccine in newly diagnosed glioma. Stated time point: baseline, week 1 (first vaccination visit). Treatment reported: pre-vaccination baseline after standard-of-care therapy. Sequencing used immunoSEQ multiplex PCR; TCRdb keeps in-frame clones, though not all of them. The sample includes over 30,000 clones, about three quarters of them seen just once. The material was peripheral blood mononuclear cells (PBMCs), obtained from a glioma patient treated with radiotherapy, temozolomide or both. These receptor sequences come from a man in his fifties or sixties with glioma. Some clones in this sample may be carry-over from other donors' samples.

V usage is TRBV7-2 and J usage is TRBJ2-7; D may be TRBD2 (6 bases). The CDR3 extends over 13 amino acids. From germline, CDR1 is SGHTA and CDR2 FQGNSA. The V and J ends lost 3 bases and 5 bases respectively, with 11 bases between them. The CDR3: CASSLRTIHEQYF. In DNA form, the CDR3 reads TGTGCCAGCAGCTTGAGGACTATCCACGAGCAGTACTTC.

This chain links TRBV7-2 with TRBJ2-7; TRBD2 matches 8 bases. The junction had 8 bases not matched to a gene; V was cut back by 4 bases and J by 3 bases. The CDR3 is 15 amino acids. CDR1 SGHTA and CDR2 FQGNSA come from the germline V gene. As DNA, the CDR3 is TGTGCCAGCAGCTCTGGCTCGGGGGGGGTCTACGAGCAGTACTTC. Its protein is CASSSGSGGVYEQYF.

The CDR3 protein is CASSVEGSNTEAFF. The CDR3 nucleotides are TGTGCCAGCAGCGTAGAGGGGAGCAACACTGAAGCTTTCTTT. The J gene is TRBJ1-1, the V gene TRBV9; D perhaps matches TRBD1 (5 bases). Trimming shortened V by 0 bases and J by 2 bases, and 8 bases separated the two germline ends. Germline V lookup: CDR1 SGDLS, CDR2 YYNGEE. The CDR3 extends over 14 amino acids.

This clone was counted between two and nine times. The V call is TRBV7-9, the J call TRBJ2-2; D could derive from TRBD1 or TRBD2 (5 bases each). CDR3 length: 15 amino acids. V lost 5 bases to trimming and J lost 3 bases, with 13 bases between them. Per the germline V gene, CDR1 is SEHNR and CDR2 is FQNEAQ (reference sequence). In DNA form, the CDR3 reads TGTGCCAGCAGCCCCTCGGGACCGCACACCGGGGAGCTGTTTTTT. This translates into CASSPSGPHTGELFF.

The chain combines TRBV7-2 with TRBJ2-7; TRBD2 aligns across 8 bases. CDR3 length equals 15 residues. Trimming at V came to 1 base and at J to 4 bases, leaving 6 bases not matched to a gene. The V gene's germline CDR1 is SGHTA and CDR2 FQGNSA. CDR3 sequence (DNA): TGTGCCAGCAGCTTAGGTGTAGCGGGGAGATACGAGCAGTACTTC. This translates into CASSLGVAGRYEQYF.

V gene TRBV7-9 combines with J gene TRBJ2-5, with 7 nucleotides matching TRBD1. The CDR3 extends over 13 amino acids. Trimming took 8 bases from V and 2 from J; bases not matched to a gene: 5. Per the germline V gene, CDR1 is SEHNR and CDR2 is FQNEAQ (reference sequence). CDR3 sequence reads: CASDGTAQETQYF. The DNA for the CDR3 is TGTGCCAGCGACGGGACAGCACAAGAGACCCAGTACTTC. Drawing the rest from reference TRBV7-9 and TRBJ2-5, the complete variable domain is DTGVSQNPRHKITKRGQNVTFRCDPISEHNRLYWYRQTLGQGPEFLTYFQNEAQLEKSRLLSDRFSAERPKGSFSTLEIQRTEQGDSAMYLCASDGTAQETQYFGPGTRLLVL.

The chain links TRBV9 to TRBJ1-2, with D maybe TRBD1 (6 bases). CDR1 is SGDLS, CDR2 YYNGEE, per germline. The CDR3 totals 15 residues. Between the trimmed V and J ends, which lost 2 bases and 4 bases, there was a span of 15 bases. CDR3 residues: CASSVIDRPSYGYTF. The CDR3 coding sequence is TGTGCCAGCAGCGTGATCGACAGGCCGTCCTATGGCTACACCTTC.

The CDR3 nucleotides are TGTGCCATCAGTGAAGGGGACAGGGTCAATCAGCCCCAGCATTTT. The encoded protein is CAISEGDRVNQPQHF. This chain links TRBV10-3 with TRBJ1-5; the match to TRBD1 covers 9 bases. The CDR3 covers 15 residues. Germline V lookup: CDR1 ENHRY, CDR2 SYGVKD. The trim removed 3 bases at V and 3 bases at J, leaving 3 bases unmatched.

In its sample, this clone was seen once. This chain joins TRBV10-3 and TRBJ1-1, with TRBD1 as a possible D gene (5 bases). Per germline, CDR1 ENHRY and CDR2 SYGVKD. This CDR3 is 13 amino acids long. V was shortened by 6 bases and J by 5 bases, with 13 bases between the two germline ends. The CDR3: CAISRDRGTEAFF. DNA for the CDR3: TGTGCCATCAGCCGGGACCGGGGGACTGAAGCTTTCTTT.

The rearrangement joins TRBV6-1 to TRBJ2-1, with 11 nucleotides matching TRBD2. This CDR3 has 15 amino acids. CDR1 is MNHNS, CDR2 SASEGT, per germline. After removal of 2 bases from V and 3 bases from J, the junction contained 0 bases not matched to a gene. The CDR3 reads CASSELAGGYNEQFF. CDR3 nucleotides: TGTGCCAGCAGTGAACTAGCGGGGGGCTACAATGAGCAGTTCTTC.

V is TRBV7-9 and J is TRBJ1-2; D perhaps matches TRBD1 (5 bases). The V end was cut by 5 bases, the J end by 8 bases, with 18 bases between. This CDR3 has 14 amino acids. CDR1 and CDR2 (germline): SEHNR, FQNEAQ (reference sequence). The CDR3 spells CASSREGAVSGYTF. CDR3 bases: TGTGCCAGCAGCCGAGAAGGGGCAGTCAGCGGCTACACCTTC.

This chain connects TRBV5-1 to TRBJ2-7; no clear D gene. Germline V gives CDR1 SGHRS, CDR2 YFSETQ. Trimming shortened V by 5 bases and J by 0 bases, and 12 bases separated the two germline ends. The CDR3 loop spans 14 amino acids. CDR3 amino acids: CASRPDKSSYEQYF. The CDR3 nucleotides are TGCGCCAGCAGGCCTGACAAATCCTCCTACGAGCAGTACTTC.

This chain links TRBV5-1 with TRBJ2-2, with D possibly matching TRBD1 (6 bases). The V end lost 6 bases, the J end lost 7 bases, and 16 bases lay between the germline ends. CDR3 length: 14 amino acids. Germline loops: CDR1 SGHRS, CDR2 YFSETQ. The CDR3 sequence: CASTRTESGGELFF. The CDR3 DNA is TGCGCCAGCACTAGGACAGAGTCCGGCGGGGAGCTGTTTTTT.

This clone turned up a few times. This chain connects TRBV28 to TRBJ1-1, with D unclear. The CDR3 has 14 amino acids. From germline, CDR1 is MDHEN and CDR2 SYDVKM. Deletions cut 2 bases from V and 6 bases from J, with 13 bases between. CDR3 loop: CASSLVSAVAEAFF. The CDR3 nucleotides are TGTGCCAGCAGTTTAGTATCGGCCGTCGCTGAAGCTTTCTTT.

The gene calls are TRBV15 and TRBJ2-2; D not resolved. The length of the CDR3 is 13 residues. Between the trimmed V and J ends, which lost 7 bases and 2 bases, there was a span of 8 bases. The V gene's germline CDR1 is LNHNV and CDR2 YYDKDF (reference sequence). CDR3 DNA sequence: TGTGCCACCAAAGGTGCCAACACCGGGGAGCTGTTTTTT. Its translation is CATKGANTGELFF.

The chain couples TRBV28 to TRBJ1-2, with 8 positions matching TRBD1. This CDR3 contains 16 residues. Germline trimming cut 5 bases from V and 2 bases from J; bases unmatched to any gene: 10. The germline CDR1 and CDR2 sequences are MDHEN and SYDVKM. Here the CDR3 reads CASSEQGGGRNYGYTF. DNA of the CDR3: TGTGCCAGCAGTGAACAGGGGGGGGGTCGGAACTATGGCTACACCTTC.

The genes are TRBV5-8 and TRBJ2-2; the D gene could be TRBD1 or TRBD2 (5 bases each). The V end was cut by 0 bases, the J end by 3 bases, with 12 bases between. In germline, CDR1 is SGHTS, CDR2 YDEGEE. The CDR3 is made up of 16 amino acids. CDR3 sequence: CASSLEGQLDTGELFF. The CDR3 bases are TGTGCCAGCAGCTTGGAAGGACAACTAGACACCGGGGAGCTGTTTTTT.

A few counts support this clone. The V call is TRBV6-6, the J call TRBJ1-2; TRBD1 matches 8 bases. The V gene end was trimmed by 6 bases and the J gene end by 6 bases; junction bases not matched to a gene: 9. Germline V gene lookup returns CDR1 MNHNY and CDR2 SVGAGI (reference sequence). The CDR3 covers 14 residues. In DNA form, the CDR3 reads TGTGCCAGCAGCCCCACAGGGGGAAGGAATGGCTACACCTTC. Translation gives CASSPTGGRNGYTF.

V is TRBV2 and J is TRBJ2-5, with TRBD1 matching over 9 bases. CDR3 length: 14 residues. The J segment lost 4 bases and the V segment lost 4 bases, leaving 4 bases of the junction unmatched. Looked up from germline, CDR1 is SNHLY and CDR2 is FYNNEI. For the CDR3, the DNA is TGTGCCAGCAGTGTGAGGACAGGGGCAGAGACCCAGTACTTC. This translates into CASSVRTGAETQYF. Complete variable domain (other parts from reference TRBV2 and TRBJ2-5): EPEVTQTPSHQVTQMGQEVILRCVPISNHLYFYWYRQILGQKVEFLVSFYNNEISEKSEIFDDQFSVERPDGSNFTLKIRSTKLEDSAMYFCASSVRTGAETQYFGPGTRLLVL.

The chain combines TRBV6-6 with TRBJ2-7; tentatively, D is TRBD2 (6 bases). The CDR3 covers 13 residues. V was trimmed by 6 bases and J by 1 base, leaving 10 bases between them. The germline V gene encodes CDR1 MNHNY and CDR2 SVGAGI (reference sequence). The CDR3 DNA reads as TGTGCCAGCAGCCCGGGACTTTCCTACGAGCAGTACTTC. Translation: CASSPGLSYEQYF.

J is TRBJ1-3 and V is TRBV7-9; no reliable D call. Germline assignment: CDR1 SEHNR and CDR2 FQNEAQ (reference sequence). V lost 5 bases to trimming and J lost 2 bases, with 16 bases between them. The CDR3 is 16 amino acids. The CDR3, as DNA: TGTGCCAGCAGCCCAAGAGGTACGGTTACTGGAAACACCATATATTTT. This gives the protein CASSPRGTVTGNTIYF.

The chain combines TRBV5-6 with TRBJ2-7; D may match TRBD1 or TRBD2 (5 bases each). CDR1 SGHDT and CDR2 YYEEEE come from the germline V gene. V lost 4 bases and J lost 4, with 9 bases in between. There are 12 residues in the CDR3. This CDR3 is CASSLGTYEQYF. Written as DNA, the CDR3 is TGTGCCAGCAGCCTGGGGACGTACGAGCAGTACTTC.

The rearrangement links TRBV6-6 to TRBJ2-5; D may be TRBD1 (5 bases). The CDR3 is made up of 14 amino acids. The germline V gene encodes CDR1 MNHNY and CDR2 SVGAGI (reference sequence). V lost 4 bases, J lost 1 base, and 10 bases lay in between. CDR3 DNA sequence: TGTGCCAGCAGTTCCCCGACAGCCCAAGAGACCCAGTACTTC. This codes for CASSSPTAQETQYF.

A few counts support this clone. CDR3 in DNA: TGTGCCAGCAGGTCCCCCCGCGGGAGGGCCTACAATGAGCAGTTCTTC. This gives the protein CASRSPRGRAYNEQFF. The chain links TRBV11-2 to TRBJ2-1; TRBD2 agrees at 9 bases. This CDR3 contains 16 residues. CDR1 and CDR2 from the germline V gene are SGHAT and FQNNGV. V shed 6 bases, J shed 2 bases, and the junction held 8 bases outside the gene matches.

The V and J genes are TRBV19 and TRBJ2-1; a weak D match, TRBD2 (5 bases). CDR1 and CDR2 from the germline V gene are LNHDA and SQIVND (reference sequence). The CDR3 length is 13 residues. Trimming removed 3 bases from V and 7 bases from J, with 10 bases in between. As DNA, the CDR3 is TGTGCCAGTAGTATGGGAGATCGAAATGAGCAGTTCTTC. Encoded protein: CASSMGDRNEQFF.

This clone was observed a few times. The chain links TRBV9 to TRBJ1-1; possible D gene TRBD1, 5 bases. With 3 bases removed from V and 8 bases from J, the gap between germline ends came to 17 bases. There are 14 residues in the CDR3. Per the germline V gene, CDR1 is SGDLS and CDR2 is YYNGEE. The CDR3 sequence: CASSEGPVLKEAFF. In DNA form, the CDR3 reads TGTGCCAGCAGCGAGGGGCCCGTTTTGAAAGAAGCTTTCTTT. The whole variable domain, remainder taken from reference TRBV9 and TRBJ1-1, is DSGVTQTPKHLITATGQRVTLRCSPRSGDLSVYWYQQSLDQGLQFLIQYYNGEERAKGNILERFSAQQFPDLHSELNLSSLELGDSALYFCASSEGPVLKEAFFGQGTRLTVV.

This clone appeared a single time. The V gene is TRBV5-4, the J gene TRBJ2-7, with a possible D match to TRBD2 (6 bases). Between the trimmed V and J ends, which lost 4 bases and 4 bases, there was a span of 12 bases. Germline assignment: CDR1 SGHNT and CDR2 YYREEE (reference sequence). There are 13 residues in the CDR3. CDR3 region: CASSVRGMYEQYF. The CDR3, as DNA: TGTGCCAGCAGCGTACGGGGGATGTACGAGCAGTACTTC.

This chain joins TRBV19 and TRBJ2-3; 11 bases fit TRBD2. The CDR3 runs to 16 residues. Germline loops: CDR1 LNHDA, CDR2 SQIVND (reference sequence). The trim removed 3 bases at V and 4 bases at J, leaving 6 bases unmatched. DNA for the CDR3: TGTGCCAGTAGTATGAGTAGCGGGGGGGCCTCAGATACGCAGTATTTT. Translated: CASSMSSGGASDTQYF.